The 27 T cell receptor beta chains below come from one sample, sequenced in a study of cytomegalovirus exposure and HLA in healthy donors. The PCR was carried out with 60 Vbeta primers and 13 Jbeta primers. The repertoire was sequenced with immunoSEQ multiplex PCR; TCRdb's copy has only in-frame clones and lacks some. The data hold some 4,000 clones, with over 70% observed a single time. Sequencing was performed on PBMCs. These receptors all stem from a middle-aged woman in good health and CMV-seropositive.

In DNA form, the CDR3 reads TGTGCCAGCAGCCAACCGGGACTACTATACAATGAGCAGTTCTTC. Translating it yields CASSQPGLLYNEQFF. The gene calls are TRBV14 and TRBJ2-1; 7 positions agree with TRBD2. Germline V CDR1 and CDR2: SGHDN, FVKESK. The CDR3 length is 15 residues. Germline trimming cut 2 bases from V and 4 bases from J; bases unmatched to any gene: 5.

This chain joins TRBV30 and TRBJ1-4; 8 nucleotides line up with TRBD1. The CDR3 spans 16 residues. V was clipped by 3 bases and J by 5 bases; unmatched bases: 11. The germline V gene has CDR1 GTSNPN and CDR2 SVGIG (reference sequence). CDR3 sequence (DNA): TGTGCCTGGAGCCCTCCGACAGGGGCCCTAAATGAAAAACTGTTTTTT. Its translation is CAWSPPTGALNEKLFF.

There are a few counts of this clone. CDR3 coding DNA: TGTGCCAGCAGTCGTAATGAGCAGTTCTTC. Amino acids: CASSRNEQFF. The V gene is TRBV28, the J gene TRBJ2-1, with no clear D. The CDR3 sequence is 10 residues long. Germline V gene lookup returns CDR1 MDHEN and CDR2 SYDVKM. The V gene lost 5 bases and the J gene lost 7 bases, with 3 bases spanning the gap.

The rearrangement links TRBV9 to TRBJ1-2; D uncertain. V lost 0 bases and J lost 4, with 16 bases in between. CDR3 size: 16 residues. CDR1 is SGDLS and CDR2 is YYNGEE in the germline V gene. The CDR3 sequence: CASSVGLSPGGYGYTF. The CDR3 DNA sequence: TGTGCCAGCAGCGTAGGACTCTCCCCGGGTGGCTATGGCTACACCTTC.

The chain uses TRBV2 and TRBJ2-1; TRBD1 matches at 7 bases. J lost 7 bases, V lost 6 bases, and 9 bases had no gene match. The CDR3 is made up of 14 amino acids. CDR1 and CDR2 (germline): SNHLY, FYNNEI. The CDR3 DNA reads TGTGCCAGCAGGACAAGACAGGGATTGAATGAGCAGTTCTTC. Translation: CASRTRQGLNEQFF.

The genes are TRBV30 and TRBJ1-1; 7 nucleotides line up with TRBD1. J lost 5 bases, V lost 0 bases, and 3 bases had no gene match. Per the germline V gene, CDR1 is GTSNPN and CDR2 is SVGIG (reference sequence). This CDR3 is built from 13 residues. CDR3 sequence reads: CAWSVRTGTEAFF. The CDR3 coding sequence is TGTGCCTGGAGTGTACGGACAGGAACTGAAGCTTTCTTT.

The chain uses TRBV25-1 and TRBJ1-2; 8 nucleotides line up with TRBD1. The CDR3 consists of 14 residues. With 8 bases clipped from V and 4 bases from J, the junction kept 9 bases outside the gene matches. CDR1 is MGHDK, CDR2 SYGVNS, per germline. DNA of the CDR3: TGTGCCAGCGAAGGACAGGGAACCTCCTATGGCTACACCTTC. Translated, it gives CASEGQGTSYGYTF.

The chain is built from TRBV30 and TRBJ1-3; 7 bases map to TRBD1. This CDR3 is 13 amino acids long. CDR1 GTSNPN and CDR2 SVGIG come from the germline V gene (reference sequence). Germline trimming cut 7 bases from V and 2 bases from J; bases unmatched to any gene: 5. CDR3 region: CASEGGAGNTIYF. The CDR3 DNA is TGTGCCTCGGAAGGGGGCGCTGGAAACACCATATATTTT.

This CDR3 is CATSRNPNRASHYGYTF. The CDR3 nucleotides are TGTGCCACCAGCAGGAACCCTAACAGGGCCTCTCACTATGGCTACACCTTC. J is TRBJ1-2 and V is TRBV15; possible D gene TRBD1, 6 bases. CDR1 LNHNV and CDR2 YYDKDF come from the germline V gene (reference sequence). Trimming pared 3 bases from V and 3 bases from J, leaving 20 bases between. The CDR3 extends over 17 amino acids.

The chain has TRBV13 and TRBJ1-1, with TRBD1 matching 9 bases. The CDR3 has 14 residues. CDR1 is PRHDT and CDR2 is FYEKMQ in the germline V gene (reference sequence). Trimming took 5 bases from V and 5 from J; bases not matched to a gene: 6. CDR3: CASSLTGQGTEAFF. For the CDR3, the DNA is TGTGCCAGCAGCCTAACGGGACAGGGAACTGAAGCTTTCTTT.

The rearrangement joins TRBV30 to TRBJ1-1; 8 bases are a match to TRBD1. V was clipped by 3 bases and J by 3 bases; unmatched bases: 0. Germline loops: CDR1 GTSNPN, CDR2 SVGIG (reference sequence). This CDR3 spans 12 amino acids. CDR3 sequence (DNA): TGTGCCTGGAGGACAGGGGACACTGAAGCTTTCTTT. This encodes CAWRTGDTEAFF.

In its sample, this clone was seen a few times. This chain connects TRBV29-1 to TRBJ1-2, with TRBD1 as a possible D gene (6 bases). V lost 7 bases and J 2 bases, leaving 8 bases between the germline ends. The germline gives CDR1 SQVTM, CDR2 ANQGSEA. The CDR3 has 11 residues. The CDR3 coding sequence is TGCAGCGCTACAGGGAACTATGGCTACACCTTC. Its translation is CSATGNYGYTF.

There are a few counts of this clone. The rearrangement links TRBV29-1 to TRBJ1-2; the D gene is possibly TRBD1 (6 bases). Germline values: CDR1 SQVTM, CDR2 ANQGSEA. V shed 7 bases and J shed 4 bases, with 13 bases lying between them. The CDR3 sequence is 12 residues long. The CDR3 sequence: CSGTESGYGYTF. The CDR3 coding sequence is TGCAGCGGGACAGAGTCCGGCTATGGCTACACCTTC.

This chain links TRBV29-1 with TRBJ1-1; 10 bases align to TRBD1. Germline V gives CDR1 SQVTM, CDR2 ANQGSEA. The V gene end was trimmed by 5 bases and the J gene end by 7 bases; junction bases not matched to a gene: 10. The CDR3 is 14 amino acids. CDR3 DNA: TGCAGCGTTCGAGCCGGGACAGGGGCCGGTGAAGCTTTCTTT. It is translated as CSVRAGTGAGEAFF.

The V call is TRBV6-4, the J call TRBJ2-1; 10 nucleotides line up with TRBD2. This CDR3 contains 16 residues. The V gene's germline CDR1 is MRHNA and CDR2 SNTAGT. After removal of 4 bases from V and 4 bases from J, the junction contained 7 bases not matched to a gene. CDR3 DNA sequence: TGTGCCAGCAGTGCGAGCATAGCGGGAGGATACAATGAGCAGTTCTTC. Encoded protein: CASSASIAGGYNEQFF.

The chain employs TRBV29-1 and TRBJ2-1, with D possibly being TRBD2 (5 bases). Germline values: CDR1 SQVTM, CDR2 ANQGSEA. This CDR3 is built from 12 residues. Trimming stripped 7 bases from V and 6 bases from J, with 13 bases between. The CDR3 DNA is TGCAGCGGTGCGGGCCGCACCAATGAGCAGTTCTTC. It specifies CSGAGRTNEQFF.

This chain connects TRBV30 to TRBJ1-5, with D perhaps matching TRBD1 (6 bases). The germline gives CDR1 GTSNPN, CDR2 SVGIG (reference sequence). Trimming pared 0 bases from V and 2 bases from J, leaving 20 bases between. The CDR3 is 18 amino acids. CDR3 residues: CAWSVRIGGRDGNQPQHF. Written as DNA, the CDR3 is TGTGCCTGGAGTGTACGGATAGGGGGTCGAGATGGCAATCAGCCCCAGCATTTT.

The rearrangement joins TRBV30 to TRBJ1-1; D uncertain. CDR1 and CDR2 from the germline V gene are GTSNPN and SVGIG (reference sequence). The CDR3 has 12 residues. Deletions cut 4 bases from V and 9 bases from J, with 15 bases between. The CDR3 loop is CAWNFKDGKAFF. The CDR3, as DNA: TGTGCCTGGAACTTTAAGGACGGGAAAGCTTTCTTT.

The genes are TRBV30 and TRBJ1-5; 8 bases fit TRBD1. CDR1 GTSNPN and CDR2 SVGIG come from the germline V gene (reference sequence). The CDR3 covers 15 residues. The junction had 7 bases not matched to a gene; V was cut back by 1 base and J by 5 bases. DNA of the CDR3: TGTGCCTGGAGTGGGTCAGGGGGCCCTTATCAGCCCCAGCATTTT. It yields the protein CAWSGSGGPYQPQHF.

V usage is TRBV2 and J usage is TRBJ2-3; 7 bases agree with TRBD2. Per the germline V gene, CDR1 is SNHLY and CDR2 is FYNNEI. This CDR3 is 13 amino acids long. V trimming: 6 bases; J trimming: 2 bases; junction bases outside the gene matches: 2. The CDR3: CASRGGITDTQYF. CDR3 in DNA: TGTGCCAGCAGGGGAGGGATCACAGATACGCAGTATTTT.

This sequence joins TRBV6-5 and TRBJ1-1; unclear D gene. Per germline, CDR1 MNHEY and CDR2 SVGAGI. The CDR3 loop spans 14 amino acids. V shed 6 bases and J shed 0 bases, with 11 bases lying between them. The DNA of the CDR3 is TGTGCCAGCAGCCCGGTTGGTTTGAACACTGAAGCTTTCTTT. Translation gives CASSPVGLNTEAFF.

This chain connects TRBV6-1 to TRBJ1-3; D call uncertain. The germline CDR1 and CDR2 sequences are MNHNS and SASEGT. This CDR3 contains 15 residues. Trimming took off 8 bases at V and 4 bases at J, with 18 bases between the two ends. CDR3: CASHYGEVAGNTIYF. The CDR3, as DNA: TGTGCCAGCCATTACGGCGAGGTCGCGGGAAACACCATATATTTT.

CDR3: CAWSVTLNYGYTF. The DNA of the CDR3 is TGTGCCTGGAGTGTAACCCTAAACTATGGCTACACCTTC. The chain employs TRBV30 and TRBJ1-2; D not resolved. Germline lookup yields CDR1 GTSNPN and CDR2 SVGIG (reference sequence). This CDR3 region has 13 residues. The ends were cut back, 0 bases at V and 2 bases at J, with 7 bases in the middle. Full variable domain (outside the CDR3, taken from reference TRBV30 and TRBJ1-2): SQTIHQWPATLVQPVGSPLSLECTVEGTSNPNLYWYRQAAGRGLQLLFYSVGIGQISSEVPQNLSASRPQDRQFILSSKKLLLSDSGFYLCAWSVTLNYGYTFGSGTRLTVV.

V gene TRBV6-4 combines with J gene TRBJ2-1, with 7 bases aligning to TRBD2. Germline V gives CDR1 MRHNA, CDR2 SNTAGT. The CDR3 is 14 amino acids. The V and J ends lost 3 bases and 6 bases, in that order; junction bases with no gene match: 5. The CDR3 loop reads CASSEGLAANEQFF. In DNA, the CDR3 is TGTGCCAGCAGTGAAGGGCTAGCGGCCAATGAGCAGTTCTTC.

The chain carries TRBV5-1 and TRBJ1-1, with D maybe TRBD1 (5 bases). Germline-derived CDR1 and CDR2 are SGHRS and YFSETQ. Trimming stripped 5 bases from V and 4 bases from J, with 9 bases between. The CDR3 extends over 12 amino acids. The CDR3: CASRGGGTEAFF. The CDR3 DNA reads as TGCGCCAGCAGGGGGGGAGGCACTGAAGCTTTCTTT. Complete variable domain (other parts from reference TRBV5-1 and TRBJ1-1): KAGVTQTPRYLIKTRGQQVTLSCSPISGHRSVSWYQQTPGQGLQFLFEYFSETQRNKGNFPGRFSGRQFSNSRSEMNVSTLELGDSALYLCASRGGGTEAFFGQGTRLTVV.

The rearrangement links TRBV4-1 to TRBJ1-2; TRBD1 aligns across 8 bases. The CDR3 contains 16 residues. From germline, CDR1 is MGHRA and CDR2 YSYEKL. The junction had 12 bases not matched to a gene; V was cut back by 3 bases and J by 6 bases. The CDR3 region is CASSHGLDRATNGYTF. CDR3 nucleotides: TGCGCCAGCAGCCACGGCTTGGACAGGGCGACCAATGGCTACACCTTC.

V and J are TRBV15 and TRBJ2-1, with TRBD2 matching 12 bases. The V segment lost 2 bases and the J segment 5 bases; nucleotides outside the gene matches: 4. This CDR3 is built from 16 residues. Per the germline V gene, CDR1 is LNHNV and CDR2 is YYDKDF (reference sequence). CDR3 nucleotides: TGTGCCACCAGCAGACCACTAGCGGGGGGAGACAATGAGCAGTTCTTC. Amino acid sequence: CATSRPLAGGDNEQFF.